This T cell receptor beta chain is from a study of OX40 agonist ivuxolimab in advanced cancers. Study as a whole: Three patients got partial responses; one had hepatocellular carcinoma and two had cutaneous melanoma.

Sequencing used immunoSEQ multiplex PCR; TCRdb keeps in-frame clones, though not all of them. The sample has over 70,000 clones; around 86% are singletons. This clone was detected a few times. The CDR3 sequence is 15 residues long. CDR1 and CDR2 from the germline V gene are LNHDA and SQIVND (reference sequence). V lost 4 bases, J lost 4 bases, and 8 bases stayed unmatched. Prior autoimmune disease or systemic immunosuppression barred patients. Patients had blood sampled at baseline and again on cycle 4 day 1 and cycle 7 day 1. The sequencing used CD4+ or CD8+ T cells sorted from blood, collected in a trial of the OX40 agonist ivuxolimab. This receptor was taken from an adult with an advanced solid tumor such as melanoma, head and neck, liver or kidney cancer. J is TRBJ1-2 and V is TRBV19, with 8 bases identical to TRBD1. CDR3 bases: TGTGCCAGTAGTACCAAGACAGGGGTAGGCTATGGCTACACCTTC. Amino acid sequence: CASSTKTGVGYGYTF. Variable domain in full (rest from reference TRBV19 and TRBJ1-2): DGGITQSPKYLFRKEGQNVTLSCEQNLNHDAMYWYRQDPGQGLRLIYYSQIVNDFQKGDIAEGYSVSREKKESFPLTVTSAQKNPTAFYLCASSTKTGVGYGYTFGSGTRLTVV.